These T cell receptor beta chains were read from a single sample in a study of cytomegalovirus exposure and HLA in healthy donors. TCRdb's table, derived via immunoSEQ multiplex PCR, lists solely in-frame clones and lacks some. The sample includes 200,000 to 300,000 clones, around 87% of them seen just once. The sample comprised PBMCs. The receptors originated from a man aged 18 to 35 in good health and CMV-seronegative. Both conserved end residues are part of each CDR3. The order of the fields is clone size, V gene, J gene, CDR3 protein. Size is omitted from some rows. Given values are once, few, many or a class for expanded clones.

>-|TRBV4-3|TRBJ2-5
CASSQDLAGALSTQYF
>-|TRBV5-5|TRBJ2-7
CASSFTGPGVEQYF
>-|TRBV30|TRBJ2-7
CAWETGSGYEQYF
>few|TRBV18|TRBJ2-1
CASSPDYPSIGYNEQFF
>-|TRBV27|TRBJ2-5
CASSDTLLTGYEETQYF
>-|TRBV18|TRBJ2-5
CASSAPNRGGETQYF
>-|TRBV28|TRBJ1-6
CASSSGQGYNSPLHF
>-|TRBV29-1|TRBJ2-2
CSSTSGTGELFF
>-|TRBV5-5|TRBJ2-7
CASSLLADSSYEQYF
>-|TRBV7-6|TRBJ1-2
CASSPRPPGTGQGYTF